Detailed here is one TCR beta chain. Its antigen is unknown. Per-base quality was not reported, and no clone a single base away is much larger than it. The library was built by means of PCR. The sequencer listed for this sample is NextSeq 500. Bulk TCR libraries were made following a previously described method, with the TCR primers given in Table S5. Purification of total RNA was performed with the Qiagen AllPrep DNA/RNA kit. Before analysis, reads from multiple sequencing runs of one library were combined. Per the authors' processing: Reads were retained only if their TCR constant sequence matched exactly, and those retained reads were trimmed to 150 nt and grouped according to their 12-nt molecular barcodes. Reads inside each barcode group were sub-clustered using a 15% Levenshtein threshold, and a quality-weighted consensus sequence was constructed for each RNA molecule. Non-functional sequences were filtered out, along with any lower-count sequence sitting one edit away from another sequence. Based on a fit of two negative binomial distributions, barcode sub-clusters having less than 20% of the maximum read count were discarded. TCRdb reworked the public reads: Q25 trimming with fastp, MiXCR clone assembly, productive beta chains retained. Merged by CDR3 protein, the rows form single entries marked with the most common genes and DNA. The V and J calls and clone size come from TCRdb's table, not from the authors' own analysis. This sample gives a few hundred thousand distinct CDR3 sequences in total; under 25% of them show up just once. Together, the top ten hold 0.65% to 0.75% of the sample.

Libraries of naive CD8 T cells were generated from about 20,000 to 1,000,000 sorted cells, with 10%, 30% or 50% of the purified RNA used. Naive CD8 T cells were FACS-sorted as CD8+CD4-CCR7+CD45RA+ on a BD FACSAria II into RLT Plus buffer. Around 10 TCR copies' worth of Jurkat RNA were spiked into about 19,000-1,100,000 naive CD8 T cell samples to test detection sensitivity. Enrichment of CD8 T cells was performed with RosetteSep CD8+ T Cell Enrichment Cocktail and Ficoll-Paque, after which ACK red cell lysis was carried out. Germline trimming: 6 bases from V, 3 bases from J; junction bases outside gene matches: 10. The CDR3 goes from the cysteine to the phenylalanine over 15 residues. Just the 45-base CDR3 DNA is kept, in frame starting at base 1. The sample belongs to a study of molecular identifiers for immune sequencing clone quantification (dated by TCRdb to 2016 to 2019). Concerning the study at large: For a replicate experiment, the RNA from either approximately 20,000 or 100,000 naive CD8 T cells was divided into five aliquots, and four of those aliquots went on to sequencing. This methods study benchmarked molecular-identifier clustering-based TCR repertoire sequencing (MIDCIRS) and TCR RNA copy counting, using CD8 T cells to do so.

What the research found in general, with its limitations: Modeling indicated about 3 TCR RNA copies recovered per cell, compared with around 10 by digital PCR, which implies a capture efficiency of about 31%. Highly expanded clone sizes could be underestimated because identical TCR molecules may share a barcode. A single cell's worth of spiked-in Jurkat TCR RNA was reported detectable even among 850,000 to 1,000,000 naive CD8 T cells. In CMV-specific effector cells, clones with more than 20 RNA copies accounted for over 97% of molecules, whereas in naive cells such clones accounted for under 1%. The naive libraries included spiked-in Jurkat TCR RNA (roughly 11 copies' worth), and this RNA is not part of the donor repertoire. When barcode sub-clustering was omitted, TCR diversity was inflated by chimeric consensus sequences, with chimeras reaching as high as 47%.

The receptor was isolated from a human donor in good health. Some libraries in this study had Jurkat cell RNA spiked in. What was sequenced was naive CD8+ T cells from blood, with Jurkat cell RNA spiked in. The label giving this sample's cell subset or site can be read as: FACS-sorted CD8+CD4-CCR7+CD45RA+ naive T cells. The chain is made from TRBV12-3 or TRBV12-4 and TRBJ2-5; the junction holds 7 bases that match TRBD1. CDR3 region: CASRSSRQGEETQYF. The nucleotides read TGTGCCAGCAGGTCCTCCCGACAGGGAGAAGAGACCCAGTACTTC.